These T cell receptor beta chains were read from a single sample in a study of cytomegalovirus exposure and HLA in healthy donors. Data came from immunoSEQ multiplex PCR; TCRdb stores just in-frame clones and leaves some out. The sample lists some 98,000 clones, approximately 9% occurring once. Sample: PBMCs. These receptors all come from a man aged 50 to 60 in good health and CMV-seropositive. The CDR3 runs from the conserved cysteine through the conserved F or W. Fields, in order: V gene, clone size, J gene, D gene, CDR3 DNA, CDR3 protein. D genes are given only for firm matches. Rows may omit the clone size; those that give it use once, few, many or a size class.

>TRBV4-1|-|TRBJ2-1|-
TGCGCCAGCAGCCTCGGGACTCTACGGGATGGTGAGCAGTTCTTC
CASSLGTLRDGEQFF
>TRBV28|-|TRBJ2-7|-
TGTGCCAGCAGCGGGGTGGAGGTGCGGCAGTACTTC
CASSGVEVRQYF
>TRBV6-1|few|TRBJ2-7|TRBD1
TGTGCCAGCAGGGGGGGACAGGGCTCCTACGAGCAGTACTTC
CASRGGQGSYEQYF
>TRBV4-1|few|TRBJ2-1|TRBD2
TGCGCCAGCAGCGCCCGACTAGCGGGAGTACTAAAAACCTACAATGAGCAGTTCTTC
CASSARLAGVLKTYNEQFF
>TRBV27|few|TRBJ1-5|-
TGTGCCAGCAGTTTATCGGCGGGGAATCAGCCCCAGCATTTT
CASSLSAGNQPQHF
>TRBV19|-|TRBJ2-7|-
TGTGCCAGTAGTATAGCAGCCGGAGCCTACGAGCAGTACTTC
CASSIAAGAYEQYF
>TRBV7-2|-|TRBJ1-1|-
TGTGCCAGCAGCTTCGGGGTCGGCACTGAAGCTTTCTTT
CASSFGVGTEAFF
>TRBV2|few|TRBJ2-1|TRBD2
TGTGCCAGCACTAGCGGGAGTACGTACAATGAGCAGTTCTTC
CASTSGSTYNEQFF
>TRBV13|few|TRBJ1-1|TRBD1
TGTGCCAGCAGCTTCCTAACACGACAGGGTAAATCTGAAGCTTTCTTT
CASSFLTRQGKSEAFF
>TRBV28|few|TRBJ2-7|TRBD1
TGTGCCAGCAGTTTAGCCGGACAGGGTGCCGAGCAGTACTTC
CASSLAGQGAEQYF
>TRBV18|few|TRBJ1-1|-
TGTGCCAGCTCACCAAAACAGGGCACTGAAGCTTTCTTT
CASSPKQGTEAFF
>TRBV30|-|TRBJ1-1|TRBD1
TGTGCTTGCAACGACAGGGATACTGAAGCTTTCTTT
CACNDRDTEAFF
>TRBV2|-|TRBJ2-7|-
TGTGCCAGCAGTGACCCGACCCAGTGGGAGGAGCAGTACTTC
CASSDPTQWEEQYF
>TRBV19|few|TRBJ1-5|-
TGTGCCAGTAGTATAGAAGAGAGACTTAGCAATCAGCCCCAGCATTTT
CASSIEERLSNQPQHF
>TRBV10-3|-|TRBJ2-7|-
TGTGCCATCAGTGAGTCGATTGGACTTACGGGCGAGCAGTACTTC
CAISESIGLTGEQYF
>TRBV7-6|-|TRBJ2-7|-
TGTGCCAGCAGCTTATATTTGCCAGGTAGCGAGCAGTACTTC
CASSLYLPGSEQYF
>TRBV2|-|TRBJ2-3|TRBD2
TGTGCCAGCAGTACCTCCGGGACTAAAACAGATACGCAGTATTTT
CASSTSGTKTDTQYF
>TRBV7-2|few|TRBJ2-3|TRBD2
TGTGCCAGCAGTAAAATCGGACTAGCGGGAGTTGCAGATACGCAGTATTTT
CASSKIGLAGVADTQYF
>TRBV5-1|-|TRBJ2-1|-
TGCGCCAGCAGCGTGAATAGCGGTGGCCAGTTCTTC
CASSVNSGGQFF
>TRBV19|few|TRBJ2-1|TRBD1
TGTGCCAGTAGTTGGGCCGGACAGGGTATAAATGAGCAGTTCTTC
CASSWAGQGINEQFF
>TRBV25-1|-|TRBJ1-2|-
TGTGCCAGCAGTTATACAGGGATGAGCTACACCTTC
CASSYTGMSYTF
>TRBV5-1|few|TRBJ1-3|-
TGCGCCAGCAGCTGGGACGGGGGAAAAGACAACACCATATATTTT
CASSWDGGKDNTIYF
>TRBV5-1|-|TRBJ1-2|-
TGCGCCAGCAGCAGGGAACAGGCTAACTATGGCTACACCTTC
CASSREQANYGYTF
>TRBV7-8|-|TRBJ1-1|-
TGTGCCAGCAGCTTATCGGGAAGCACTGAAGCTTTCTTT
CASSLSGSTEAFF
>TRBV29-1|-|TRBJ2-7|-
TGCAGCGCCAAGCTGACTAGTAATAACTACGAGCAGTACTTC
CSAKLTSNNYEQYF
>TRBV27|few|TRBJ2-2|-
TGTGCCAGCAGTCCGGCGGCGCGGGACACCGGGGAGCTGTTTTTT
CASSPAARDTGELFF
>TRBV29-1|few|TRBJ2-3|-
TGCAGCTCGCGGGAAGGCACAGATACGCAGTATTTT
CSSREGTDTQYF